Below are 24 T cell receptor beta chains sequenced from a single sample in a study of blood T cell repertoires in COVID-19. Measured with immunoSEQ multiplex PCR; TCRdb has only the in-frame clones, and not every one. The table includes 95,000 to 120,000 clones, roughly 85% detected once. Sequencing used peripheral blood. The receptors originated from a human donor in a cohort sampled during active COVID-19.

In this sample, this clone turned up a few times. This chain links TRBV2 with TRBJ2-2; the match to TRBD1 covers 7 bases. The CDR3 runs 15 residues. Germline V lookup: CDR1 SNHLY, CDR2 FYNNEI. The ends lost 6 bases at V and 1 base at J; junction bases unmatched: 5. CDR3 bases: TGTGCCAGCAGCAAAGGACAGGTGAACACCGGGGAGCTGTTTTTT. Protein: CASSKGQVNTGELFF.

This sequence joins TRBV28 and TRBJ1-1; 9 bases are a match to TRBD1. Unmatched junction bases numbered 11, after V lost 8 bases and J lost 4 bases. Germline CDR1 and CDR2: MDHEN and SYDVKM. The CDR3 sequence is 15 residues long. The CDR3: CASFPWRQGGTEAFF. The DNA of the CDR3 is TGTGCCAGCTTCCCGTGGAGACAGGGGGGCACTGAAGCTTTCTTT.

The chain joins TRBV28 to TRBJ2-7, with 7 bases fitting TRBD2. Germline V gene sequence: CDR1 MDHEN, CDR2 SYDVKM. With V trimmed by 6 bases and J by 7 bases, 3 bases remained unmatched. This CDR3 region has 11 residues. The CDR3 spells CASRLGGEQYF. For the CDR3, the DNA is TGTGCCAGCAGGCTCGGGGGGGAGCAGTACTTC.

The chain combines TRBV7-9 with TRBJ1-5; no clear D gene. The CDR3 consists of 14 residues. The ends were cut back, 1 base at V and 0 bases at J, with 4 bases in the middle. Germline V gene sequence: CDR1 SEHNR, CDR2 FQNEAQ (reference sequence). The CDR3 region has the DNA TGTGCCAGCAGCTTAGACAGTAGCAATCAGCCCCAGCATTTT. Translating it yields CASSLDSSNQPQHF. The whole variable domain, remainder taken from reference TRBV7-9 and TRBJ1-5, is DTGVSQNPRHKITKRGQNVTFRCDPISEHNRLYWYRQTLGQGPEFLTYFQNEAQLEKSRLLSDRFSAERPKGSFSTLEIQRTEQGDSAMYLCASSLDSSNQPQHFGDGTRLSIL.

This chain uses TRBV5-1 with TRBJ2-7; 11 bases fit TRBD2. V shed 5 bases and J 2 bases; nucleotides not matched to a gene: 3. The germline CDR1 and CDR2 sequences are SGHRS and YFSETQ. This CDR3 is 14 amino acids long. CDR3 in DNA: TGCGCCAGCAGTAATAGCGGGGGGGCCTACGAGCAGTACTTC. This translates into CASSNSGGAYEQYF.

The chain has TRBV7-2 and TRBJ2-2, with D possibly matching TRBD2 (5 bases). The germline CDR1 and CDR2 sequences are SGHTA and FQGNSA. With 5 bases removed from V and 6 bases from J, the gap between germline ends came to 10 bases. CDR3 size: 13 residues. The CDR3 sequence is CASSIGVPGELFF. CDR3 bases: TGTGCCAGCAGCATCGGGGTCCCCGGGGAGCTGTTTTTT.

The rearrangement uses TRBV7-6 and TRBJ1-1; 8 bases are a match to TRBD1. With 1 base clipped from V and 4 bases from J, the junction kept 2 bases outside the gene matches. This CDR3 region has 14 residues. Germline CDR1 reads SGHVS; CDR2 reads FNYEAQ. In nucleotides, the CDR3 is TGTGCCAGCAGCTTAGTTACAGGGGGCACTGAAGCTTTCTTT. It codes for CASSLVTGGTEAFF.

The V gene is TRBV5-4, the J gene TRBJ1-5, with 10 bases that match TRBD1. From germline, CDR1 is SGHNT and CDR2 YYREEE (reference sequence). The CDR3 totals 15 residues. V dropped 4 bases and J dropped 6; count of bases not matched to a gene: 7. CDR3 residues: CASSRGQGPGQPQHF. The CDR3 DNA reads as TGTGCCAGCAGCCGGGGACAGGGGCCGGGTCAGCCCCAGCATTTT.

V usage is TRBV21-1 and J usage is TRBJ1-3; the table's D call, TRBD1, was not checked against the DNA. TRBV21-1 constitutes a pseudogene. This CDR3 spans 17 amino acids. The CDR3 loop is CASSAGGRGLSGNTIYF. CDR3 coding DNA: TGTGCCAGCTCAGCGGGCGGCAGGGGGTTAAGTGGAAACACCATATATTTT.

This sequence joins TRBV3-1 (or the pseudogene TRBV3-2) and TRBJ2-5, with D tentatively TRBD2 (6 bases). Trimming took 0 bases from V and 1 from J, leaving 9 bases between them. Germline CDR1 and CDR2: LGHDT and YNNKEL (reference sequence). This CDR3 region has 15 residues. The CDR3 here is CASSQERGLQETQYF. The CDR3 coding sequence is TGTGCCAGCAGCCAAGAACGGGGACTCCAAGAGACCCAGTACTTC.

The chain employs TRBV19 and TRBJ1-4, with 9 bases lining up with TRBD1. J was trimmed by 5 bases and V by 3 bases; bases with no gene match: 4. Germline-derived CDR1 and CDR2 are LNHDA and SQIVND (reference sequence). The CDR3 is made up of 15 amino acids. CDR3 amino acids: CASSIIGQGNEKLFF. In nucleotides, the CDR3 is TGTGCCAGTAGTATTATAGGACAGGGGAATGAAAAACTGTTTTTT.

The chain links TRBV5-4 to TRBJ2-7; D is uncertain. The germline V and J ends were trimmed by 0 bases and 3 bases, with 10 bases remaining between them. Germline V gene sequence: CDR1 SGHNT, CDR2 YYREEE (reference sequence). The CDR3 covers 14 residues. The CDR3 DNA reads TGTGCCAGCAGCTTGGTCGGTATCGGCTACGAGCAGTACTTC. Its translation: CASSLVGIGYEQYF. The complete variable domain, with remaining parts taken from reference TRBV5-4 and TRBJ2-7, reads ETGVTQSPTHLIKTRGQQVTLRCSSQSGHNTVSWYQQALGQGPQFIFQYYREEENGRGNFPPRFSGLQFPNYSSELNVNALELDDSALYLCASSLVGIGYEQYFGPGTRLTVT.

The J gene is TRBJ2-7, the V gene TRBV6-1; unclear D gene. Between the trimmed V and J ends, which lost 2 bases and 0 bases, there was a span of 11 bases. The CDR3 runs to 15 residues. Per germline, CDR1 MNHNS and CDR2 SASEGT. The CDR3, as DNA: TGTGCCAGCAGTGAACGGGTTGGTTACTCCTACGAGCAGTACTTC. Amino acid sequence: CASSERVGYSYEQYF.

The genes are TRBV3-1 (or the pseudogene TRBV3-2) and TRBJ2-7, with a possible D match to TRBD2 (5 bases). The CDR3 loop spans 14 amino acids. V was pared by 0 bases and J by 7 bases, with 13 bases between. CDR1 LGHDT and CDR2 YNNKEL come from the germline V gene (reference sequence). Written as DNA, the CDR3 is TGTGCCAGCAGCCAAGATACGGGATCGTTTGAGCAGTACTTC. It translates to CASSQDTGSFEQYF.

The V and J genes are TRBV5-4 and TRBJ2-7; 9 bases line up with TRBD1. Trimming at V came to 4 bases and at J to 5 bases, leaving 16 bases not matched to a gene. CDR1 and CDR2 (germline): SGHNT, YYREEE (reference sequence). This CDR3 is 17 amino acids long. CDR3: CASSRLLPDRGGHEQYF. For the CDR3, the DNA is TGTGCCAGCAGCCGCCTCTTACCGGACAGGGGAGGGCACGAGCAGTACTTC. The full variable domain, in which reference TRBV5-4 and TRBJ2-7 provide the parts outside the CDR3, is ETGVTQSPTHLIKTRGQQVTLRCSSQSGHNTVSWYQQALGQGPQFIFQYYREEENGRGNFPPRFSGLQFPNYSSELNVNALELDDSALYLCASSRLLPDRGGHEQYFGPGTRLTVT.

The chain recombines TRBV7-2 with TRBJ2-1; TRBD1 aligns across 8 bases. V lost 5 bases to trimming and J lost 3 bases; unmatched junction nucleotides: 9. CDR1 and CDR2 from the germline V gene are SGHTA and FQGNSA. The CDR3 consists of 16 residues. CDR3 coding DNA: TGTGCCAGCAGCAGCGCCGGGACAGGTGTCTACAATGAGCAGTTCTTC. It encodes CASSSAGTGVYNEQFF.

The chain joins TRBV3-1 (or the pseudogene TRBV3-2) to TRBJ2-1, with 11 bases fitting TRBD2. From germline, CDR1 is LGHDT and CDR2 YNNKEL (reference sequence). Trimming cost V 3 bases and J 7 bases; bases outside gene matches: 8. This CDR3 has 16 amino acids. This chain's CDR3 is CASSHVAGGPLNEQFF. In DNA, the CDR3 is TGTGCCAGCAGCCACGTAGCGGGGGGGCCGTTGAATGAGCAGTTCTTC.

In this sample, this clone turned up a few times. The genes are TRBV2 and TRBJ2-3, with D perhaps matching TRBD2 (6 bases). Trimming took off 7 bases at V and 6 bases at J, with 23 bases between the two ends. Germline V CDR1 and CDR2: SNHLY, FYNNEI. CDR3 size: 16 residues. CDR3 DNA: TGTGCCAGCATCCCCGCCCGAAGACTAGTAGCGGATACGCAGTATTTT. Translated, it gives CASIPARRLVADTQYF. Using reference TRBV2 and TRBJ2-3 for the parts outside the CDR3, the full variable domain is EPEVTQTPSHQVTQMGQEVILRCVPISNHLYFYWYRQILGQKVEFLVSFYNNEISEKSEIFDDQFSVERPDGSNFTLKIRSTKLEDSAMYFCASIPARRLVADTQYFGPGTRLTVL.

The gene calls are TRBV9 and TRBJ2-4; D not resolved. Deletions cut 4 bases from V and 1 base from J, with 12 bases between. Germline values: CDR1 SGDLS, CDR2 YYNGEE. The CDR3 spans 15 residues. The CDR3 sequence is CASSPTGGAKNIQYF. In nucleotides, the CDR3 is TGTGCCAGCAGCCCCACGGGTGGGGCCAAAAACATTCAGTACTTC.

CDR3 nucleotides: TGTGCCAGCAGTTTTCTCGGGGGGGGAGATGGCTACACCTTC. Its protein product is CASSFLGGGDGYTF. The chain combines TRBV6-5 with TRBJ1-2, with D perhaps TRBD1 (5 bases). Trimming removed 4 bases from V and 6 bases from J, with 15 bases in between. The germline CDR1 and CDR2 sequences are MNHEY and SVGAGI. The CDR3 is 14 residues long.

The gene calls are TRBV4-1 and TRBJ1-1; no reliable D call. Per the germline V gene, CDR1 is MGHRA and CDR2 is YSYEKL. V shed 3 bases and J shed 0 bases, with 14 bases lying between them. This CDR3 spans 16 amino acids. The CDR3 spells CASSHTSTVVNTEAFF. For the CDR3, the DNA is TGCGCCAGCAGCCACACTAGTACAGTTGTGAACACTGAAGCTTTCTTT.

V and J are TRBV25-1 and TRBJ2-1; the D gene is possibly TRBD2 (5 bases). Germline CDR1 reads MGHDK; CDR2 reads SYGVNS. The CDR3 is made up of 14 amino acids. The germline V and J ends were trimmed by 2 bases and 7 bases, with 12 bases remaining between them. CDR3 nucleotides: TGTGCCAGCAGTGAAATCGGGAAGCATAATGAGCAGTTCTTC. Translating it yields CASSEIGKHNEQFF.

The chain couples TRBV3-1 (or the pseudogene TRBV3-2) to TRBJ2-2; no clear D. The CDR3 covers 13 residues. V gave up 4 bases and J gave up 6 bases, with 9 bases separating them. Germline V gene data show CDR1 as LGHDT and CDR2 as YNNKEL (reference sequence). The CDR3 DNA reads TGTGCCAGCAGCCCCACAAAAGCCGGGGAGCTGTTTTTT. Translated: CASSPTKAGELFF.

The V call is TRBV6-5, the J call TRBJ1-5; 8 bases agree with TRBD1. The V gene end was trimmed by 7 bases and the J gene end by 4 bases; junction bases not matched to a gene: 9. The CDR3 extends over 15 amino acids. The germline V gene encodes CDR1 MNHEY and CDR2 SVGAGI. The CDR3 DNA sequence: TGTGCCAGCACCCTAGATAGACAGGGGAATCAGCCCCAGCATTTT. It specifies CASTLDRQGNQPQHF.